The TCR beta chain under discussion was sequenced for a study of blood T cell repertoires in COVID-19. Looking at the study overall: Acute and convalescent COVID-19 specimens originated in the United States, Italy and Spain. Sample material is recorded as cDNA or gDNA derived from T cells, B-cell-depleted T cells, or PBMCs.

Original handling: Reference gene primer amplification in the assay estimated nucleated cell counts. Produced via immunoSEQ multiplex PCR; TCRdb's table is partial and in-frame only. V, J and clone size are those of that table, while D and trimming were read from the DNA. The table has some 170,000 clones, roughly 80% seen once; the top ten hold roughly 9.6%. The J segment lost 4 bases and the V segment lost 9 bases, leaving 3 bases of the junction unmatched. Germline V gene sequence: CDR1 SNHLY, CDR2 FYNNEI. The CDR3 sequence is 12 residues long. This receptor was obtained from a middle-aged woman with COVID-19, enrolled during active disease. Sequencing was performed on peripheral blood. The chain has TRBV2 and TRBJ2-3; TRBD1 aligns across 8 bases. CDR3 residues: CAREQGADTQYF. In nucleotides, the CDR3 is TGTGCCAGAGAACAGGGGGCAGATACGCAGTATTTT.